The 22 T cell receptor beta chains in this list originate from one sample, sequenced in a study of T-cell memory formation after mild COVID-19. Via MiXCR, TCRdb re-called the 5' RACE reads, giving one row per CDR3 protein. Altogether about 140,000 distinct CDR3 sequences are present, 14% being singletons, with the ten largest covering approximately 30%. Input material: PBMCs or a T cell subset sorted from them (not recorded which). The receptors come from an adult woman who had mild COVID-19 (a few samples of this study predate the infection). Cell type and time point are not known.

This chain connects TRBV11-2 to TRBJ1-5; possibly TRBD1 for D (6 bases). Germline V CDR1 and CDR2: SGHAT, FQNNGV. This CDR3 is built from 16 residues. Trimming took 5 bases from V and 4 from J, leaving 18 bases between them. The CDR3 DNA follows: TGTGCCAGCAGCCAGGGGCCAGGGGCACCGAATCAGCCCCAGCATTTT. Translation gives CASSQGPGAPNQPQHF.

This chain joins TRBV19 and TRBJ2-2; D might be TRBD1 (6 bases). The CDR3 consists of 16 residues. Per the germline V gene, CDR1 is LNHDA and CDR2 is SQIVND (reference sequence). The germline V and J ends were trimmed by 5 bases and 1 base, with 14 bases remaining between them. The CDR3, as DNA: TGTGCCAGTAGTCCTGGTTGGGGGCAGAACACCGGGGAGCTGTTTTTT. Translation gives CASSPGWGQNTGELFF.

The V call is TRBV29-1, the J call TRBJ2-1; 7 bases are a match to TRBD2. This CDR3 has 13 amino acids. The V gene end was trimmed by 6 bases and the J gene end by 10 bases; junction bases not matched to a gene: 12. CDR1 SQVTM and CDR2 ANQGSEA come from the germline V gene. CDR3 sequence (DNA): TGCAGCGTCGAGGAGGGAGGGATAGACGAGCAGTTCTTC. It is translated as CSVEEGGIDEQFF.

This clonotype was counted a few times. The rearrangement joins TRBV5-5 to TRBJ2-7, with 7 bases matching TRBD2. The V and J ends lost 4 bases and 1 base, in that order; junction bases with no gene match: 14. Germline lookup yields CDR1 SGHKS and CDR2 YYEKEE (reference sequence). The CDR3 totals 17 residues. The CDR3 loop reads CASSHISRGRGSYEQYF. The DNA for the CDR3 is TGTGCCAGCAGCCACATTTCTCGCGGGAGAGGATCCTACGAGCAGTACTTC.

This clonotype was seen more than once but under ten times. V gene TRBV7-9 combines with J gene TRBJ2-1; possibly TRBD1 for D (5 bases). This CDR3 is 14 amino acids long. Trimming stripped 1 base from V and 4 bases from J, with 8 bases between. Germline V gene lookup returns CDR1 SEHNR and CDR2 FQNEAQ (reference sequence). The chain's CDR3 is CASSLGGKYNEQFF. CDR3 coding DNA: TGTGCCAGCAGCTTAGGGGGCAAGTACAATGAGCAGTTCTTC.

This clonotype was counted only a few times. The chain carries TRBV7-3 and TRBJ1-2; no firm D call. Trimming pared 5 bases from V and 2 bases from J, leaving 15 bases between. Looked up from germline, CDR1 is SGHTA and CDR2 is FQGTGA. There are 15 residues in the CDR3. The CDR3 loop reads CASSPYHAENYGYTF. The DNA of the CDR3 is TGTGCCAGCAGCCCCTATCACGCGGAGAACTATGGCTACACCTTC.

This clonotype was counted between two and nine times. This sequence joins TRBV28 and TRBJ2-4; D possibly corresponds to TRBD1 (6 bases). The germline gives CDR1 MDHEN, CDR2 SYDVKM. Trimming stripped 3 bases from V and 3 bases from J, with 9 bases between. This CDR3 has 14 residues. CDR3 sequence (DNA): TGTGCCAGCAGTTTCAGGGGCGTCAAAAACATTCAGTACTTC. Residues: CASSFRGVKNIQYF.

The J gene is TRBJ2-3, the V gene TRBV4-1; D might be TRBD2 (6 bases). The CDR3 totals 14 residues. Germline lookup yields CDR1 MGHRA and CDR2 YSYEKL. Trimming removed 1 base from V and 6 bases from J, with 11 bases in between. The CDR3 nucleotides read TGCGCCAGCAGCCAAGTAGTAGGGAGGGATACGCAGTATTTT. This sequence encodes CASSQVVGRDTQYF.

This chain joins TRBV6-4 and TRBJ2-1; TRBD2 matches at 11 bases. Trimming at V came to 4 bases and at J to 8 bases, leaving 10 bases not matched to a gene. The CDR3 loop spans 16 amino acids. Germline V gene data show CDR1 as MRHNA and CDR2 as SNTAGT. The CDR3 DNA sequence: TGTGCCAGCAGTGCGGCTAGCGGGGGGCCGGTCGATGAGCAGTTCTTC. Its translation: CASSAASGGPVDEQFF.

This clonotype was observed a handful of times. CDR3 amino acids: CASSNRGNEQFF. The CDR3 nucleotides are TGTGCCAGCAGTAACCGAGGGAATGAGCAGTTCTTC. The rearrangement links TRBV12-3 or TRBV12-4 to TRBJ2-1, with D possibly matching TRBD2 (5 bases). V was clipped by 5 bases and J by 7 bases, with 9 bases between them. This CDR3 comprises 12 residues.

The rearrangement joins TRBV24-1 to TRBJ1-5, with D uncertain. CDR3 length: 14 residues. The germline CDR1 and CDR2 sequences are KGHDR and SFDVKD. The ends were cut back, 9 bases at V and 6 bases at J, with 17 bases in the middle. DNA of the CDR3: TGTGCCACCCGCGGGGAAACCCCGGGTCAGCCCCAGCATTTT. It yields the protein CATRGETPGQPQHF.

The gene calls are TRBV7-8 and TRBJ2-3, with 8 bases fitting TRBD2. The CDR3 consists of 16 residues. Trimming cost V 4 bases and J 6 bases; bases outside gene matches: 12. Germline loops: CDR1 SGHVS, CDR2 FQNEAQ. Here the CDR3 DNA reads TGTGCCAGCAGCTCCCGAAGAGTAGCGGGGACGGATACGCAGTATTTT. Translation: CASSSRRVAGTDTQYF.

The chain employs TRBV12-3 or TRBV12-4 and TRBJ2-1; no clear D gene. V lost 11 bases, J lost 7 bases, and 15 bases lay in between. The CDR3 has 12 residues. CDR3 coding DNA: TGTGCCTTAAGTTTGAGGACGAATGAGCAGTTCTTC. Residues: CALSLRTNEQFF.

In its sample, this clonotype was seen a few times. The chain carries TRBV7-6 and TRBJ1-1; tentatively, D is TRBD1 (5 bases). V was trimmed by 1 base and J by 7 bases, leaving 10 bases between them. The germline gives CDR1 SGHVS, CDR2 FNYEAQ. This CDR3 spans 13 amino acids. The CDR3 DNA sequence: TGTGCCAGCAGCTTAGTCGGGACTCGTGAAGCTTTCTTT. This translates into CASSLVGTREAFF.

The CDR3 bases are TGCAGCGTTGAGAGGGGCGGGGTAGCTGAAGCTTTCTTT. Protein: CSVERGGVAEAFF. This chain uses TRBV29-1 with TRBJ1-1; tentatively, D is TRBD1 (5 bases). The ends were cut back, 3 bases at V and 6 bases at J, with 14 bases in the middle. Germline-derived CDR1 and CDR2 are SQVTM and ANQGSEA. The CDR3 runs 13 residues.

The chain employs TRBV15 and TRBJ1-5; D not resolved. Per the germline V gene, CDR1 is LNHNV and CDR2 is YYDKDF (reference sequence). This CDR3 spans 15 amino acids. V lost 5 bases, J lost 0 bases, and 11 bases lay in between. CDR3 loop: CATSGSGYSNQPQHF. The CDR3 DNA is TGTGCCACCAGCGGTTCAGGCTATAGCAATCAGCCCCAGCATTTT.

About this clonotype itself: One end of the junction is discordant with germline, which a read error may explain. V usage is TRBV7-2 and J usage is TRBJ2-7; TRBD2 is a possible D gene (5 bases). This CDR3 has 12 residues. CDR1 SGHTA and CDR2 FQGNSA come from the germline V gene. As DNA, the CDR3 is TGTGCCAGCAGCCCCCGTACGGGGTCTGTTGACTTC. Its translation is CASSPRTGSVDF. The full variable domain, its missing parts supplied by reference TRBV7-2 and TRBJ2-7, is GAGVSQSPSNKVTEKGKDVELRCDPISGHTALYWYRQSLGQGLEFLIYFQGNSAPDKSGLPSDRFSAERTGGSVSTLTIQRTQQEDSAVYLCASSPRTGSVDFGPGTRLTVT.

This clonotype was picked up many times. The rearrangement uses TRBV25-1 and TRBJ2-7, with 9 bases lining up with TRBD1. The CDR3 has 14 residues. CDR1 is MGHDK and CDR2 is SYGVNS in the germline V gene. Losses at the gene ends were 4 bases for V and 5 bases for J; bases not matched to a gene: 6. CDR3: CASSGQGDSDEQYF. The CDR3 bases are TGTGCCAGCAGTGGACAGGGGGATAGCGACGAGCAGTACTTC.

This chain uses TRBV9 with TRBJ1-2; D not resolved. This CDR3 spans 16 amino acids. V shed 0 bases and J shed 7 bases, with 19 bases lying between them. Germline V lookup: CDR1 SGDLS, CDR2 YYNGEE. CDR3 nucleotide sequence: TGTGCCAGCAGCGTAGCTGACTTTCCACAAGGTAGTGGCTACACCTTC. This sequence encodes CASSVADFPQGSGYTF. The variable domain in full, with the rest retrieved from reference TRBV9 and TRBJ1-2, is DSGVTQTPKHLITATGQRVTLRCSPRSGDLSVYWYQQSLDQGLQFLIQYYNGEERAKGNILERFSAQQFPDLHSELNLSSLELGDSALYFCASSVADFPQGSGYTFGSGTRLTVV.

The chain carries TRBV7-6 and TRBJ2-5, with 9 positions matching TRBD2. The CDR3 covers 16 residues. The germline V gene encodes CDR1 SGHVS and CDR2 FNYEAQ. The J segment lost 5 bases and the V segment lost 2 bases, leaving 9 bases of the junction unmatched. The CDR3 nucleotides are TGTGCCAGCAGCTTATGGTTGCGGGAGGGCGAGGAGACCCAGTACTTC. Translating it yields CASSLWLREGEETQYF.

This clonotype has more than one count but fewer than ten. The chain has TRBV6-2 or TRBV6-3 and TRBJ1-5; tentative D call: TRBD1 (5 bases). Per the germline V gene, CDR1 is MNHEY and CDR2 is SVGEGT. V was cut by 3 bases and J by 0 bases, with 18 bases left in between. This CDR3 is 18 amino acids long. The DNA for the CDR3 is TGTGCCAGCAGTTATGGGGACGGAAGGTTGTTTAGCAATCAGCCCCAGCATTTT. Amino acid sequence: CASSYGDGRLFSNQPQHF.

This rearrangement joins TRBV7-6 to TRBJ2-2; tentative D call: TRBD1 (6 bases). CDR3 length equals 16 residues. Trimming shortened V by 0 bases and J by 0 bases, and 8 bases separated the two germline ends. CDR1 is SGHVS, CDR2 FNYEAQ, per germline. The CDR3 coding sequence is TGTGCCAGCAGCTTAGCCCAGGGGCCGAACACCGGGGAGCTGTTTTTT. It codes for CASSLAQGPNTGELFF.